These 18 T cell receptor beta chains were all obtained from the same sample, sequenced in a study of cytomegalovirus exposure and HLA in healthy donors. Primers: 60 Vbeta forward and 13 Jbeta reverse. TCRdb's copy holds only in-frame clones and misses some; the assay was immunoSEQ multiplex PCR. This sample yields 100,000 to 150,000 clones, of which just under 75% are seen a single time; approximately 4.8% belongs to the top ten. The sample consisted of PBMCs. Source of these receptors: a man in his fifties or sixties in good health and CMV-seropositive.

The V gene is TRBV7-3, the J gene TRBJ2-7, with D perhaps TRBD2 (6 bases). V lost 4 bases, J lost 9 bases, and 13 bases lay in between. This CDR3 is 12 amino acids long. Germline-derived CDR1 and CDR2 are SGHTA and FQGTGA. The CDR3 sequence is CASSSPGGAQYF. The CDR3, as DNA: TGTGCCAGCAGCTCCCCAGGCGGGGCGCAGTACTTC.

This clone was counted between two and nine times. The chain has TRBV7-8 and TRBJ2-7; weak D call: TRBD1 (5 bases). CDR3 length: 15 amino acids. Germline CDR1 reads SGHVS; CDR2 reads FQNEAQ. Trimming cost V 5 bases and J 2 bases, with 16 bases left between them. The CDR3 sequence is CASSPRRPGTYEQYF. Written as DNA, the CDR3 is TGTGCCAGCAGCCCCCGGCGGCCAGGGACCTACGAGCAGTACTTC.

This CDR3 is CASNTLGSSGGTDTQYF. The CDR3 nucleotides are TGTGCCAGCAACACCCTGGGGAGTAGCGGGGGCACAGATACGCAGTATTTT. The rearrangement links TRBV28 to TRBJ2-3, with 8 bases lining up with TRBD2. Germline trimming cut 7 bases from V and 1 base from J; bases unmatched to any gene: 13. The CDR3 is made up of 17 amino acids. CDR1 and CDR2 (germline): MDHEN, SYDVKM.

The chain is built from TRBV12-5 and TRBJ2-2; 7 bases match TRBD1. The CDR3 has 16 residues. The germline V gene has CDR1 LGHNT and CDR2 FRNRAP. V lost 2 bases and J lost 8; bases outside the gene matches: 11. The CDR3 nucleotides read TGTGCTAGTGGTTTGACCTCCGACGACAGGGAGGGGGAGCTGTTTTTT. This gives the protein CASGLTSDDREGELFF.

This clone was picked up one time. The chain couples TRBV5-1 to TRBJ2-3, with 7 bases that match TRBD1. The CDR3 spans 15 residues. V was pared by 0 bases and J by 6 bases, with 7 bases of the junction left unmatched. Looked up from germline, CDR1 is SGHRS and CDR2 is YFSETQ. The CDR3 sequence: CASSLVGGSGDTQYF. The CDR3 DNA sequence: TGCGCCAGCAGCTTGGTAGGGGGCAGCGGTGATACGCAGTATTTT.

This chain uses TRBV9 with TRBJ2-7; TRBD1 is a possible D gene (6 bases). CDR1 and CDR2 (germline): SGDLS, YYNGEE. The germline V and J ends were trimmed by 1 base and 6 bases, with 8 bases remaining between them. This CDR3 has 12 residues. The CDR3 spells CASSVQGGEQYF. In DNA form, the CDR3 reads TGTGCCAGCAGCGTACAAGGGGGCGAGCAGTACTTC. Together with reference TRBV9 and TRBJ2-7, the CDR3 gives the full variable domain: DSGVTQTPKHLITATGQRVTLRCSPRSGDLSVYWYQQSLDQGLQFLIQYYNGEERAKGNILERFSAQQFPDLHSELNLSSLELGDSALYFCASSVQGGEQYFGPGTRLTVT.

The chain carries TRBV27 and TRBJ1-2, with TRBD1 identical over 7 bases. Germline CDR1 is MNHEY and CDR2 is SMNVEV (reference sequence). J gave up 4 bases and V 6 bases, and 8 bases lay outside the gene matches. The CDR3 contains 14 residues. CDR3 loop: CASSRTGVGYGYTF. CDR3 coding DNA: TGTGCCAGCAGCCGAACAGGGGTCGGCTATGGCTACACCTTC.

Worth noting for this clone: Distinct nucleotide sequences in the sample also encode this CDR3. The chain carries TRBV6-1 and TRBJ1-5; D gene ambiguous. Germline lookup yields CDR1 MNHNS and CDR2 SASEGT. V was clipped by 7 bases and J by 6 bases, with 10 bases between them. The CDR3 has 12 amino acids. Here the CDR3 DNA reads TGTGCCAGCACCAGGCGGGGTCAGCCCCAGCATTTT. Translation: CASTRRGQPQHF.

V usage is TRBV5-4 and J usage is TRBJ2-5, with 9 bases identical to TRBD1. Germline-derived CDR1 and CDR2 are SGHNT and YYREEE (reference sequence). The CDR3 consists of 16 residues. The trim removed 4 bases at V and 1 base at J, leaving 8 bases unmatched. The CDR3 sequence: CASSAGQGRGQETQYF. In nucleotides, the CDR3 is TGTGCCAGCAGCGCGGGACAGGGTAGGGGCCAAGAGACCCAGTACTTC.

This clone was detected a few times. V is TRBV11-1 and J is TRBJ2-3; D is possibly TRBD1 (6 bases). CDR1 is SGHAT and CDR2 is FQDESV in the germline V gene (reference sequence). Trimming pared 5 bases from V and 4 bases from J, leaving 16 bases between. The CDR3 covers 15 residues. The CDR3 sequence is CASSRRDTAPDTQYF. CDR3 nucleotides: TGTGCCAGCAGCCGCCGGGACACAGCACCAGATACGCAGTATTTT.

Comments on this clone: Other DNA sequences in the same sample also yield this CDR3. This chain connects TRBV30 to TRBJ1-5, with D unclear. Trimming left V 2 bases short and J 5 bases short, with 7 bases between. The germline V gene has CDR1 GTSNPN and CDR2 SVGIG (reference sequence). There are 12 residues in the CDR3. CDR3 sequence reads: CAWSYLDQPQHF. CDR3 sequence (DNA): TGTGCCTGGAGTTACCTAGATCAGCCCCAGCATTTT.

The gene calls are TRBV5-6 and TRBJ1-4, with D tentatively TRBD1 (6 bases). CDR3 length: 14 residues. CDR1 SGHDT and CDR2 YYEEEE come from the germline V gene. Deletions cut 3 bases from V and 8 bases from J, with 14 bases between. The CDR3 DNA sequence: TGTGCCAGCAGCTCACACAGGGATCGCGAAAAACTGTTTTTT. Translating it yields CASSSHRDREKLFF.

The chain couples TRBV9 to TRBJ1-2; a possible D gene is TRBD1 (5 bases). Germline loops: CDR1 SGDLS, CDR2 YYNGEE. CDR3 length equals 16 residues. Trimming shortened V by 0 bases and J by 1 base, and 13 bases separated the two germline ends. The CDR3 region is CASSVVTGVGNYGYTF. The CDR3 nucleotides read TGTGCCAGCAGCGTAGTTACAGGTGTCGGTAACTATGGCTACACCTTC.

V usage is TRBV7-2 and J usage is TRBJ2-1; D may be TRBD2 (7 bases). With 1 base removed from V and 8 bases from J, the gap between germline ends came to 9 bases. CDR1 and CDR2 from the germline V gene are SGHTA and FQGNSA. This CDR3 spans 13 amino acids. The CDR3 nucleotides read TGTGCCAGCAGCTTAGAAGGGGGGGATGAGCAGTTCTTC. Amino acids: CASSLEGGDEQFF.

This clone was counted a few times. The chain links TRBV6-1 to TRBJ1-2; 9 bases are a match to TRBD1. CDR1 is MNHNS and CDR2 is SASEGT in the germline V gene. The CDR3 covers 14 residues. J gave up 4 bases and V 7 bases, and 7 bases lay outside the gene matches. Here the CDR3 reads CASTTGGEGYGYTF. For the CDR3, the DNA is TGTGCCAGCACTACAGGGGGCGAAGGCTATGGCTACACCTTC.

The rearrangement uses TRBV5-6 and TRBJ1-1; a possible D gene is TRBD1 (5 bases). V lost 0 bases and J lost 4, with 13 bases in between. This CDR3 spans 15 amino acids. Per the germline V gene, CDR1 is SGHDT and CDR2 is YYEEEE. CDR3 in amino acids: CASSLVGGSGTEAFF. The CDR3 bases are TGTGCCAGCAGCTTGGTTGGGGGGTCGGGCACTGAAGCTTTCTTT.

The V gene is TRBV28, the J gene TRBJ1-2; TRBD1 is a possible D gene (6 bases). Per germline, CDR1 MDHEN and CDR2 SYDVKM. Trimming cost V 4 bases and J 7 bases, with 25 bases left between them. This CDR3 has 17 residues. CDR3 loop: CASSSTISRTASVGYTF. Written as DNA, the CDR3 is TGTGCCAGCAGTTCGACGATATCTCGGACAGCATCAGTTGGCTACACCTTC.

This chain links TRBV9 with TRBJ2-3, with 10 positions matching TRBD1. Germline CDR1 and CDR2: SGDLS and YYNGEE. This CDR3 has 19 amino acids. J lost 0 bases, V lost 0 bases, and 10 bases had no gene match. The chain's CDR3 is CASSVGPGQGFGSTDTQYF. The CDR3 nucleotides are TGTGCCAGCAGCGTAGGTCCGGGACAGGGGTTTGGAAGCACAGATACGCAGTATTTT.